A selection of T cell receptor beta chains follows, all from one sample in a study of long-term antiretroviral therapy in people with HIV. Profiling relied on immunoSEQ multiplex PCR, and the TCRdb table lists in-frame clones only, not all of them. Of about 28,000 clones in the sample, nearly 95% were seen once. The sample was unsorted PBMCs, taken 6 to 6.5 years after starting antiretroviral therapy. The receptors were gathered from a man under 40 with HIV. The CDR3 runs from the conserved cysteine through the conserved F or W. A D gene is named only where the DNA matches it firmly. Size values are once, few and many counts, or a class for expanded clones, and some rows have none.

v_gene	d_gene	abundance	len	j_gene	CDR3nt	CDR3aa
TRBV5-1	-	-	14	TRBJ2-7	TGCGCCAGCAGCTTGGGCGGGGCCTCCTACGAGCAGTACTTC	CASSLGGASYEQYF
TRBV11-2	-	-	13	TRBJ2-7	TGTGCCAGCAGCTCACCAGGGGACCACGAGCAGTACTTC	CASSSPGDHEQYF
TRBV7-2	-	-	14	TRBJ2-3	TGTGCCAGCAGCTTAGCGGGGAGCACAGATACGCAGTATTTT	CASSLAGSTDTQYF
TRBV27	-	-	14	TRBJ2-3	TGTGCCAGCAGTTCCAGGGATAGCACAGATACGCAGTATTTT	CASSSRDSTDTQYF
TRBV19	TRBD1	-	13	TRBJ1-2	TGTGCCAGTACCTGGACAGGAACGGATGGCTACACCTTC	CASTWTGTDGYTF
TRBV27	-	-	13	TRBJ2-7	TGTGCCAGCAGCGCAGATAGTACGCGGGAGCAGTACTTC	CASSADSTREQYF
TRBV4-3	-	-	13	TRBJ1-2	TGCGCCAGCAGCCAAGATTGGGGGGGTGGCTACACCTTC	CASSQDWGGGYTF
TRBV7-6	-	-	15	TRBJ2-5	TGTGCCAGCAGCCCTAGCGTGAGAATCGAGGAGACCCAGTACTTC	CASSPSVRIEETQYF
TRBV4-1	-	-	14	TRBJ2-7	TGCGCCAGCAGTCCTTGGGTAGGCTCCTACGAGCAGTACTTC	CASSPWVGSYEQYF
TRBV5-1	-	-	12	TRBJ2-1	TGCGCCAGCAGCCGGGAAAACAATGAGCAGTTCTTC	CASSRENNEQFF
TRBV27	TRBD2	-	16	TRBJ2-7	TGTGCCAGCAGCTTGGGGGGGGAGGGACTCTCCTACGAGCAGTACTTC	CASSLGGEGLSYEQYF
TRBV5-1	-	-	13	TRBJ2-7	TGCGCCAGCAGCTTGGGGCCAGCGTACGAGCAGTACTTC	CASSLGPAYEQYF
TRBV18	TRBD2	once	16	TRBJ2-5	TGTGCCAGCTCACCCCGGACTAGCAGGTACCAAGAGACCCAGTACTTC	CASSPRTSRYQETQYF
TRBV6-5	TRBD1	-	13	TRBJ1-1	TGTGCCAGCAGGACAGGGAAGTACACTGAAGCTTTCTTT	CASRTGKYTEAFF
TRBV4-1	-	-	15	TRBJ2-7	TGCGCCAGCAGCCCCGCCCCCCGGGGGATCCACGAGCAGTACTTC	CASSPAPRGIHEQYF
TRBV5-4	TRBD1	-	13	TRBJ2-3	TGTGCCAGCAGCTTGACAGGGGAAGATACGCAGTATTTT	CASSLTGEDTQYF
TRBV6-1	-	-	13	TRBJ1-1	TGTGCCACCCTATGGGAGGGGACCGCTGAAGCTTTCTTT	CATLWEGTAEAFF
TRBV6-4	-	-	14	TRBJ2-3	TGTGCCAGCAGTGAGCGTGGGATAACAGATACGCAGTATTTT	CASSERGITDTQYF
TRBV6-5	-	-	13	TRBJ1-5	TGTGCCAGCAGTTACGACAGCTATCAGCCCCAGCATTTT	CASSYDSYQPQHF
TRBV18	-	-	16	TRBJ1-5	TGTGCCAGCTCACCACTTCCAGTGTATAGCAATCAGCCCCAGCATTTT	CASSPLPVYSNQPQHF
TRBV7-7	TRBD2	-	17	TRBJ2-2	TGTGCTAGCAGCATGGGACTAGCGGATCCTTACATCGGGGAGCTGTTTTTT	CASSMGLADPYIGELFF
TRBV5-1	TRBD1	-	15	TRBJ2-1	TGCGCCAGCAGCGCACCCGGGACAGTGTACAATGAGCAGTTCTTC	CASSAPGTVYNEQFF
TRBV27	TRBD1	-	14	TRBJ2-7	TGTGCCAGCAGTTTGACAGGGGCCGATAAGGAGCAGTACTTC	CASSLTGADKEQYF
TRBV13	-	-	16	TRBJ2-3	TGTGCCAGCACCTCCCCGACGGAGACCCCCACAGATACGCAGTATTTT	CASTSPTETPTDTQYF
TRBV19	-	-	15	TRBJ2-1	TGTGCCAGTAGTTTAAGTTCCGTAAGCGGCAATGAGCAGTTCTTC	CASSLSSVSGNEQFF
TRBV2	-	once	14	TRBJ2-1	TGTGCCACCCAGGGGCGCGGGTCTATCAATGAGCAGTTCTTC	CATQGRGSINEQFF
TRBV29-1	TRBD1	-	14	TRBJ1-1	TGCAGCGTTGAGGGGACAGGTTGGCGCACTGAAGCTTTCTTT	CSVEGTGWRTEAFF
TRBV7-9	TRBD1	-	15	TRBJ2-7	TGTGCCAGCAGCTTGGGGGACAGGGGTCCCTACGAGCAGTACTTC	CASSLGDRGPYEQYF
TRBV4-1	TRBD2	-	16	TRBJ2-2	TGCGCCAGCAGCCAAGATAGCGGGGGGGCGAACGGGGAGCTGTTTTTT	CASSQDSGGANGELFF
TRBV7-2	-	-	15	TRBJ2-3	TGTGCCAGCAGCTTAGACGGCGGGATTCCAGATACGCAGTATTTT	CASSLDGGIPDTQYF
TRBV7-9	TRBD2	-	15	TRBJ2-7	TGTGCCAGCAGCCCTGGACTAGCGGGATTGCACGAGCAGTACTTC	CASSPGLAGLHEQYF
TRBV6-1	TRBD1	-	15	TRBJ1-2	TGTGCCAGCAGTGAAGAAGGGACAGGGCGGTTGTCGGACACCTTC	CASSEEGTGRLSDTF
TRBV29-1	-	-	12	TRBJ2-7	TGCAGCGTTGACAGGAACCCCTACGAGCAGTACTTC	CSVDRNPYEQYF
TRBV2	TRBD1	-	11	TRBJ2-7	TGTGCCAGGGGACAGGGGTACGAGCAGTACTTC	CARGQGYEQYF
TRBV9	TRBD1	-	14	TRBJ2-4	TGTGCCAGCAGCGCGACAGGGGCCAAAAACATTCAGTACTTC	CASSATGAKNIQYF
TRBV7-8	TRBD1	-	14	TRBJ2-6	TGTGCCAGCTCAACAGGGGCGGGGGCCAACGTCCTGACTTTC	CASSTGAGANVLTF
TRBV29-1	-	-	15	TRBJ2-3	TGCAGCGTTGTTAGGGTGGAATCCTTGGGAGATACGCAGTATTTT	CSVVRVESLGDTQYF
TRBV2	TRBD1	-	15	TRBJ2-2	TGTGCCAGCAGTTTGGACAGGATGAACACCGGGGAGCTGTTTTTT	CASSLDRMNTGELFF
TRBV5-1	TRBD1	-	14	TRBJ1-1	TGCGCCAGCAGCTTGAACAGGGGGAACACTGAAGCTTTCTTT	CASSLNRGNTEAFF
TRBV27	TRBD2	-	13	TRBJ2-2	TGTGCCAGCAGTGAACTAGCGGGGGGGGAGCTGTTTTTT	CASSELAGGELFF